This T cell receptor beta chain was documented in a study of blood T cell repertoires in COVID-19. As for the study in general: COVID-19 samples, acute and convalescent, were from the United States, Italy and Spain. PBMCs, B-cell-depleted T cells, or T cells provided the cDNA or gDNA that made up the material.

CDR1 MNHEY and CDR2 SVGAGI come from the germline V gene. Between the trimmed V and J ends, which lost 3 bases and 8 bases, there was a span of 11 bases. CDR3 length: 14 amino acids. TCRdb's table, derived via immunoSEQ multiplex PCR, lists solely in-frame clones and lacks some. The sample holds 120,000 or so clones, 70% to 90% seen once. The clonotype originates from a woman older than 75 with acute or convalescent COVID-19. V usage is TRBV6-5 and J usage is TRBJ1-6, with D possibly being TRBD1 (6 bases). Sequencing used peripheral blood. The CDR3 sequence is CASSYQDRDSPLHF. CDR3 bases: TGTGCCAGCAGTTATCAGGACAGAGATTCACCCCTCCACTTT.